Each of the 31 T cell receptor beta chains below was sequenced from the same sample in a study of T cell responses to AZD1222 COVID-19 vaccine. Some clones are missing from TCRdb's copy, which holds only in-frame ones; the method was immunoSEQ multiplex PCR. In the table there are 90,000 to 130,000 clones, roughly nine tenths of which are singletons. Sequenced material: peripheral blood, taken on day 0 of MenACWY control vaccination. The source of these receptors is an adult in good health.

The chain combines TRBV7-2 with TRBJ2-7; D could derive from TRBD1 or TRBD2 (5 bases each). Per the germline V gene, CDR1 is SGHTA and CDR2 is FQGNSA. The CDR3 loop spans 13 amino acids. The germline V and J ends were trimmed by 3 bases and 6 bases, with 12 bases remaining between them. The CDR3 sequence is CASSFDAGTEQYF. The CDR3 nucleotides are TGTGCCAGCAGCTTCGATGCAGGGACCGAGCAGTACTTC.

CDR3 sequence: CASSPGTGAHYEQYF. The DNA of the CDR3 is TGTGCCAGCAGCCCTGGGACAGGGGCGCACTACGAGCAGTACTTC. V and J are TRBV3-1 (or the pseudogene TRBV3-2) and TRBJ2-7, with 10 nucleotides matching TRBD1. V lost 4 bases and J lost 3; bases outside the gene matches: 6. Germline V gene lookup returns CDR1 LGHDT and CDR2 YNNKEL (reference sequence). The CDR3 loop spans 15 amino acids.

J is TRBJ1-2 and V is TRBV19; D perhaps matches TRBD1 (5 bases). V was pared by 6 bases and J by 4 bases, with 18 bases between. Germline V CDR1 and CDR2: LNHDA, SQIVND (reference sequence). The CDR3 has 15 residues. CDR3 DNA: TGTGCCAGTAGCATGGGCCTGGTGGGGGGCTATGGCTACACCTTC. This codes for CASSMGLVGGYGYTF.

The V and J genes are TRBV12-5 and TRBJ2-5; D gene uncertain. The germline gives CDR1 LGHNT, CDR2 FRNRAP. V lost 6 bases and J lost 0, with 8 bases in between. The CDR3 consists of 13 residues. The CDR3, as DNA: TGTGCTAGTGGCTCCGGGTACCAAGAGACCCAGTACTTC. Protein sequence: CASGSGYQETQYF. The full variable domain, with the rest looked up from reference TRBV12-5 and TRBJ2-5, is DARVTQTPRHKVTEMGQEVTMRCQPILGHNTVFWYRQTMMQGLELLAYFRNRAPLDDSGMPKDRFSAEMPDATLATLKIQPSEPRDSAVYFCASGSGYQETQYFGPGTRLLVL.

This clone appeared a single time. The chain uses TRBV18 and TRBJ1-6; no firm D call. V lost 3 bases and J 0 bases, leaving 9 bases between the germline ends. There are 16 residues in the CDR3. Germline V CDR1 and CDR2: KGHSH, LQKENI. The CDR3 nucleotides read TGTGCCAGCTCACCGACACTGAGCTCCTATAATTCACCCCTCCACTTT. It yields the protein CASSPTLSSYNSPLHF.

The chain joins TRBV30 to TRBJ2-7; 10 bases are shared with TRBD1. The CDR3 contains 14 residues. Germline values: CDR1 GTSNPN, CDR2 SVGIG (reference sequence). V trimming: 3 bases; J trimming: 5 bases; junction bases outside the gene matches: 7. For the CDR3, the DNA is TGTGCCTGGAGGGGACAGGGGCCCCCGAACGAGCAGTACTTC. Its protein product is CAWRGQGPPNEQYF.

This clone occurred once. The CDR3 region is CASIRLINVNEQYF. DNA of the CDR3: TGTGCCAGCATCCGACTTATAAATGTAAACGAGCAGTACTTC. This chain joins TRBV11-2 and TRBJ2-7, with no clear D. This CDR3 contains 14 residues. Deletions cut 7 bases from V and 5 bases from J, with 18 bases between. Germline V lookup: CDR1 SGHAT, CDR2 FQNNGV.

The genes are TRBV5-1 and TRBJ2-1; 7 bases are a match to TRBD1. V lost 0 bases to trimming and J lost 1 base; unmatched junction nucleotides: 4. This CDR3 is built from 16 residues. Germline CDR1 reads SGHRS; CDR2 reads YFSETQ. The CDR3 loop reads CASSLDDRESYNEQFF. The CDR3 bases are TGCGCCAGCAGCTTGGATGACAGGGAATCCTACAATGAGCAGTTCTTC.

The chain recombines TRBV6-5 with TRBJ2-7; TRBD2 agrees at 7 bases. This CDR3 region has 14 residues. Trimming removed 4 bases from V and 3 bases from J; junction bases left unmatched: 6. The V gene's germline CDR1 is MNHEY and CDR2 SVGAGI. The CDR3 DNA reads TGTGCCAGCAGTTGGACGGGGACTAACTACGAGCAGTACTTC. Its protein is CASSWTGTNYEQYF.

The chain uses TRBV11-2 and TRBJ1-6; possibly TRBD1 for D (5 bases). The germline V gene encodes CDR1 SGHAT and CDR2 FQNNGV. The CDR3 is made up of 14 amino acids. The germline V and J ends were trimmed by 4 bases and 10 bases, with 14 bases remaining between them. The chain's CDR3 is CASSSPGALSPLHF. CDR3 nucleotide sequence: TGTGCCAGCAGCTCCCCCGGGGCTCTCTCACCCCTCCACTTT. The variable domain in full, completed from reference TRBV11-2 and TRBJ1-6, reads EAGVAQSPRYKIIEKRQSVAFWCNPISGHATLYWYQQILGQGPKLLIQFQNNGVVDDSQLPKDRFSAERLKGVDSTLKIQPAKLEDSAVYLCASSSPGALSPLHFGNGTRLTVT.

This clone has only a few counts. The CDR3 loop reads CASRTGGTEAFF. CDR3 nucleotide sequence: TGCGCCAGCAGGACAGGGGGCACTGAAGCTTTCTTT. The chain recombines TRBV10-2 with TRBJ1-1; 9 nucleotides match TRBD1. J gave up 4 bases and V 6 bases, and 0 bases lay outside the gene matches. The CDR3 runs to 12 residues. In germline, CDR1 is WSHSY, CDR2 SAAADI.

The gene calls are TRBV6-5 and TRBJ2-7, with TRBD2 matching over 8 bases. CDR1 and CDR2 (germline): MNHEY, SVGAGI. CDR3 length: 13 residues. J gave up 6 bases and V 8 bases, and 9 bases lay outside the gene matches. In DNA, the CDR3 is TGTGCCAGCCGGGGACTAGATCTTTTCGAGCAGTACTTC. This gives the protein CASRGLDLFEQYF.

The rearrangement links TRBV12-5 to TRBJ1-1; possible D gene TRBD1, 6 bases. Trimming removed 6 bases at V and 10 bases at J, with 18 bases between. The germline gives CDR1 LGHNT, CDR2 FRNRAP. The CDR3 sequence is 13 residues long. CDR3 nucleotide sequence: TGTGCTAGTGGGGGAAAGGGGGGAAAGGGAGCTTTCTTT. It encodes CASGGKGGKGAFF.

This clone was seen once. The chain carries TRBV5-1 and TRBJ2-2, with D perhaps TRBD1 (6 bases). CDR1 and CDR2 (germline): SGHRS, YFSETQ. Trimming cost V 4 bases and J 6 bases, with 16 bases left between them. This CDR3 has 15 residues. This chain's CDR3 is CASSQGLGAAGELFF. For the CDR3, the DNA is TGCGCCAGCAGCCAGGGGTTGGGGGCTGCCGGGGAGCTGTTTTTT.

The V call is TRBV10-3, the J call TRBJ1-5; D not resolved. CDR3 length: 14 residues. Per germline, CDR1 ENHRY and CDR2 SYGVKD. V was cut by 1 base and J by 5 bases, with 9 bases left in between. CDR3 protein: CAISEWGQDQPQHF. The CDR3 region has the DNA TGTGCCATCAGTGAGTGGGGTCAAGATCAGCCCCAGCATTTT.

This chain links TRBV27 with TRBJ1-5; no clear D. Germline CDR1 and CDR2: MNHEY and SMNVEV (reference sequence). CDR3 length: 12 amino acids. V was pared by 4 bases and J by 6 bases, with 7 bases between. The CDR3 loop is CASSSIGQPQHF. CDR3 nucleotide sequence: TGTGCCAGCAGTTCCATAGGTCAGCCCCAGCATTTT.

The chain links TRBV28 to TRBJ1-5; D unresolved. Looked up from germline, CDR1 is MDHEN and CDR2 is SYDVKM. V was cut by 6 bases and J by 0 bases, with 15 bases left in between. This CDR3 spans 16 amino acids. The CDR3 spells CASSEDLYLSNQPQHF. DNA for the CDR3: TGTGCCAGCAGCGAAGACTTATATCTTAGCAATCAGCCCCAGCATTTT.

J is TRBJ2-2 and V is TRBV11-2; D not resolved. This CDR3 region has 14 residues. Germline CDR1 SGHAT, CDR2 FQNNGV. V was pared by 5 bases and J by 2 bases, with 9 bases between. The CDR3 loop reads CASSSRSNTGELFF. The CDR3 DNA follows: TGTGCCAGCAGCAGCAGATCAAACACCGGGGAGCTGTTTTTT.

J is TRBJ1-2 and V is TRBV5-1; D is perhaps TRBD1 (6 bases). V dropped 2 bases and J dropped 7 bases, with 9 bases sitting between them. There are 12 residues in the CDR3. Germline lookup yields CDR1 SGHRS and CDR2 YFSETQ. The CDR3 loop reads CASSLQGSGYTF. CDR3 nucleotides: TGCGCCAGCAGCTTACAGGGTTCTGGCTACACCTTC.

The J gene is TRBJ2-7, the V gene TRBV25-1; unclear D gene. The CDR3 loop spans 14 amino acids. V lost 5 bases and J lost 3, with 14 bases in between. CDR1 and CDR2 (germline): MGHDK, SYGVNS. CDR3 amino acids: CASSNRPAVYEQYF. DNA for the CDR3: TGTGCCAGCAGTAACCGACCGGCGGTCTACGAGCAGTACTTC.

V is TRBV6-5 and J is TRBJ2-3, with TRBD2 identical over 7 bases. The germline V gene has CDR1 MNHEY and CDR2 SVGAGI. The junction had 8 bases not matched to a gene; V was cut back by 4 bases and J by 4 bases. The CDR3 is 15 amino acids. The CDR3 DNA follows: TGTGCCAGCAGTTCCCTAGCGGATCGGTCAGATACGCAGTATTTT. Translation: CASSSLADRSDTQYF.

The rearrangement links TRBV2 to TRBJ2-5, with a tentative D call TRBD2 (6 bases). CDR1 is SNHLY and CDR2 is FYNNEI in the germline V gene. Trimming left V 9 bases short and J 4 bases short, with 21 bases between. The CDR3 totals 15 residues. CDR3 DNA sequence: TGTGCCAGTACATACTCCCCAATCGGGGGAGAGACCCAGTACTTC. It codes for CASTYSPIGGETQYF.

The chain uses TRBV3-1 (or the pseudogene TRBV3-2) and TRBJ1-2; D gene unclear. Germline CDR1 reads LGHDT; CDR2 reads YNNKEL (reference sequence). This CDR3 contains 16 residues. Trimming removed 0 bases at V and 8 bases at J, with 19 bases between. CDR3 DNA: TGTGCCAGCAGCCAAGATCTGTCCCGCCGGGGAGGAGGCTACACCTTC. Translated: CASSQDLSRRGGGYTF.

This clone was seen only a few times. The rearrangement joins TRBV7-9 to TRBJ2-5, with 8 bases identical to TRBD2. Germline assignment: CDR1 SEHNR and CDR2 FQNEAQ (reference sequence). CDR3 length: 15 residues. Trimming took 0 bases from V and 5 from J; bases not matched to a gene: 5. This chain's CDR3 is CASSLAGGAEETQYF. The DNA for the CDR3 is TGTGCCAGCAGCTTAGCCGGGGGGGCGGAGGAGACCCAGTACTTC.

V gene TRBV5-4 combines with J gene TRBJ1-1, with TRBD1 matching over 10 bases. V was pared by 4 bases and J by 10 bases, with 7 bases of the junction left unmatched. The V gene's germline CDR1 is SGHNT and CDR2 YYREEE (reference sequence). The CDR3 length is 13 residues. CDR3 DNA: TGTGCCAGCAGCGCCGACAGGGGGCAGGCAGCTTTCTTT. Translated, it gives CASSADRGQAAFF. Variable domain in full (rest from reference TRBV5-4 and TRBJ1-1): ETGVTQSPTHLIKTRGQQVTLRCSSQSGHNTVSWYQQALGQGPQFIFQYYREEENGRGNFPPRFSGLQFPNYSSELNVNALELDDSALYLCASSADRGQAAFFGQGTRLTVV.

This clone was detected once. The chain recombines TRBV2 with TRBJ2-5; D is unresolved. Germline V gene lookup returns CDR1 SNHLY and CDR2 FYNNEI. This CDR3 has 14 residues. V lost 3 bases and J 0 bases, leaving 8 bases between the germline ends. CDR3 coding DNA: TGTGCCAGCAGTGACGACCCGTACCAAGAGACCCAGTACTTC. Translating it yields CASSDDPYQETQYF.

The chain carries TRBV13 and TRBJ2-7; 7 positions agree with TRBD1. After removal of 0 bases from V and 4 bases from J, the junction contained 6 bases not matched to a gene. CDR3 size: 15 residues. From germline, CDR1 is PRHDT and CDR2 FYEKMQ (reference sequence). DNA for the CDR3: TGTGCCAGCAGCTTAGGTCAGGGGGTGGGTTACGAGCAGTACTTC. Its translation: CASSLGQGVGYEQYF.

The J gene is TRBJ1-2, the V gene TRBV30; no firm D call. This CDR3 is built from 11 residues. The germline CDR1 and CDR2 sequences are GTSNPN and SVGIG (reference sequence). Trimming cost V 3 bases and J 6 bases, with 8 bases left between them. CDR3 region: CAWRTRDGYTF. The CDR3, as DNA: TGTGCCTGGAGGACGAGGGATGGCTACACCTTC.

This clone was observed a few times. The J gene is TRBJ1-5, the V gene TRBV28; 7 positions match TRBD1. J gave up 0 bases and V 6 bases, and 11 bases lay outside the gene matches. CDR3 size: 17 residues. The germline CDR1 and CDR2 sequences are MDHEN and SYDVKM. The CDR3 region is CASRGPGTAYSNQPQHF. Written as DNA, the CDR3 is TGTGCCAGCAGGGGTCCCGGGACAGCTTATAGCAATCAGCCCCAGCATTTT.

V and J are TRBV5-6 and TRBJ1-4; D is uncertain. This CDR3 region has 16 residues. The germline V gene has CDR1 SGHDT and CDR2 YYEEEE. Between the trimmed V and J ends, which lost 2 bases and 8 bases, there was a span of 19 bases. The CDR3 loop reads CASSFDPRASDEKLFF. As DNA, the CDR3 is TGTGCCAGCAGCTTTGATCCAAGGGCGAGTGACGAAAAACTGTTTTTT.

The chain joins TRBV27 to TRBJ2-7; D may correspond to TRBD1 or TRBD2 (6 bases each). CDR1 is MNHEY and CDR2 is SMNVEV in the germline V gene (reference sequence). V dropped 0 bases and J dropped 2 bases, with 8 bases sitting between them. This CDR3 has 14 amino acids. CDR3 DNA sequence: TGTGCCAGCAGTTTATCAGGGGGGACCTACGAGCAGTACTTC. It specifies CASSLSGGTYEQYF.